The clone carrying this T cell receptor (beta chain) was detected a few times. The data derive from a study of identical twins. Trimming left V 8 bases short and J 5 bases short, with 7 bases between. Germline CDR1 reads SGHVS; CDR2 reads FNYEAQ. The CDR3 has 11 amino acids. TCRdb recomputed calls from the 5' RACE reads with MiXCR, one row per CDR3 protein. The sample shows around 250,000 distinct CDR3 sequences, about 13% of them seen only once. The sample also formed part of further work on yellow fever vaccine responses in identical twins.

The sample consisted of memory (CD45RO+) T cells sorted from blood. The origin of this receptor is a young woman in good health. The chain carries TRBV7-6 and TRBJ2-1, with D hard to call. The CDR3 DNA sequence: TGTGCCAGCGTTTTCGACAATGAGCAGTTCTTC. It specifies CASVFDNEQFF.